These 21 T cell receptor beta chains were all obtained from the same sample, sequenced in a study of a mutant IDH1 vaccine in newly diagnosed glioma. Sequencing was performed with immunoSEQ multiplex PCR; in TCRdb, only in-frame clones are kept and a portion is missing. The sample has around 25,000 clones; about 78% are singletons. Time point denoted: week 11, during vaccination. Each dose delivered 300 ug of mutant IDH1 20-mer peptide subcutaneously with imiquimod. Their antigens are not known. Sequenced here: PBMCs, sampled from a glioma patient whose treatment included an IDH1 peptide vaccine. The source of these receptors is a woman under 30 with glioma.

The chain employs TRBV10-3 and TRBJ2-6; possibly TRBD1 or TRBD2 for D (5 bases each). This CDR3 comprises 13 residues. V was trimmed by 6 bases and J by 2 bases, leaving 5 bases between them. CDR1 is ENHRY and CDR2 is SYGVKD in the germline V gene. The CDR3 DNA is TGTGCCATCAGGGGGGCTGGGGCCAACGTCCTGACTTTC. This sequence encodes CAIRGAGANVLTF.

This chain uses TRBV7-2 with TRBJ2-1, with 7 bases lining up with TRBD2. This CDR3 is built from 17 residues. Germline V CDR1 and CDR2: SGHTA, FQGNSA. Trimming removed 2 bases from V and 4 bases from J; junction bases left unmatched: 11. The CDR3 region has the DNA TGTGCCAGCAGCTTACCCCGGGGGAGCGGGATATACAATGAGCAGTTCTTC. It specifies CASSLPRGSGIYNEQFF.

This clone was counted between two and nine times. The J gene is TRBJ1-2, the V gene TRBV5-1; a weak D match, TRBD1 (5 bases). The CDR3 is 13 residues long. V lost 4 bases, J lost 8 bases, and 15 bases lay in between. Per the germline V gene, CDR1 is SGHRS and CDR2 is YFSETQ. The CDR3: CASSKTAEGGYTF. CDR3 nucleotide sequence: TGCGCCAGCAGCAAGACAGCCGAGGGGGGCTACACCTTC.

CDR3: CASSFTPGGSSGGYTF. For the CDR3, the DNA is TGTGCCAGCAGTTTCACTCCAGGGGGCTCCTCGGGTGGCTACACCTTC. J is TRBJ1-2 and V is TRBV27; TRBD1 matches 8 bases. This CDR3 contains 16 residues. CDR1 and CDR2 (germline): MNHEY, SMNVEV (reference sequence). Trimming removed 3 bases from V and 7 bases from J; junction bases left unmatched: 13.

V is TRBV6-5 and J is TRBJ1-1, with D perhaps TRBD1 (5 bases). Per the germline V gene, CDR1 is MNHEY and CDR2 is SVGAGI. Trimming took off 2 bases at V and 1 base at J, with 5 bases between the two ends. The CDR3 consists of 13 residues. CDR3 sequence (DNA): TGTGCCAGCAGTTACCAGGGGAACACTGAAGCTTTCTTT. Translating gives CASSYQGNTEAFF.

This chain links TRBV28 with TRBJ1-5; 11 bases match TRBD1. CDR1 is MDHEN and CDR2 is SYDVKM in the germline V gene. The CDR3 spans 15 residues. With V trimmed by 3 bases and J by 9 bases, 7 bases remained unmatched. The CDR3 sequence: CASSFSDRGLGPQHF. In DNA, the CDR3 is TGTGCCAGCAGTTTTTCGGACAGGGGGCTAGGGCCCCAGCATTTT.

The chain combines TRBV19 with TRBJ2-3; a weak D match, TRBD2 (6 bases). The germline V gene encodes CDR1 LNHDA and CDR2 SQIVND (reference sequence). The V end lost 5 bases, the J end lost 0 bases, and 12 bases lay between the germline ends. This CDR3 has 15 residues. Here the CDR3 reads CASSLLGGSTDTQYF. The CDR3 coding sequence is TGTGCCAGTAGTCTCCTCGGGGGTAGCACAGATACGCAGTATTTT. Variable domain in full (rest from reference TRBV19 and TRBJ2-3): DGGITQSPKYLFRKEGQNVTLSCEQNLNHDAMYWYRQDPGQGLRLIYYSQIVNDFQKGDIAEGYSVSREKKESFPLTVTSAQKNPTAFYLCASSLLGGSTDTQYFGPGTRLTVL.

This chain connects TRBV28 to TRBJ2-5; maybe TRBD2 (6 bases). This CDR3 has 11 residues. V was trimmed by 2 bases and J by 11 bases, leaving 9 bases between them. CDR1 is MDHEN, CDR2 SYDVKM, per germline. The CDR3 bases are TGTGCCAGCAGTTTAGAGACTAGACAGTACTTC. This encodes CASSLETRQYF.

The J gene is TRBJ1-1, the V gene TRBV6-5, with D possibly being TRBD1 (5 bases). V was shortened by 7 bases and J by 1 base, with 13 bases between the two germline ends. Germline CDR1 MNHEY, CDR2 SVGAGI. CDR3 length equals 14 residues. CDR3 loop: CASTPTTGNTEAFF. For the CDR3, the DNA is TGTGCCAGCACCCCGACCACAGGGAACACTGAAGCTTTCTTT.

The chain is built from TRBV7-6 and TRBJ1-2, with D perhaps matching TRBD1 (6 bases). The CDR3 consists of 16 residues. Trimming cost V 4 bases and J 7 bases, with 22 bases left between them. Germline V gives CDR1 SGHVS, CDR2 FNYEAQ. CDR3 DNA: TGTGCCAGCAGCTCAACCTCCGCAGGGGCGCGAATTGGCTACACCTTC. Translation gives CASSSTSAGARIGYTF.

The rearrangement uses TRBV9 and TRBJ2-2, with TRBD2 matching 7 bases. Germline lookup yields CDR1 SGDLS and CDR2 YYNGEE. V shed 0 bases, J shed 7 bases, and the junction held 3 bases outside the gene matches. The CDR3 is 14 amino acids. This CDR3 reads CASSVGGGDGELFF. The CDR3 DNA reads TGTGCCAGCAGCGTAGGGGGGGGTGACGGGGAGCTGTTTTTT.

The CDR3 sequence is CASSSDSGLSYEQYF. DNA for the CDR3: TGTGCCAGCAGCTCGGACAGCGGCCTCTCCTACGAGCAGTACTTC. The chain has TRBV5-5 and TRBJ2-7, with a possible D match to TRBD1 (6 bases). This CDR3 spans 15 amino acids. Germline CDR1 SGHKS, CDR2 YYEKEE (reference sequence). V dropped 3 bases and J dropped 0 bases, with 13 bases sitting between them.

This chain uses TRBV10-3 with TRBJ1-1; a weak D match, TRBD1 (6 bases). Germline-derived CDR1 and CDR2 are ENHRY and SYGVKD. Trimming stripped 0 bases from V and 10 bases from J, with 18 bases between. CDR3 length: 15 residues. CDR3 protein: CAISESTGPEGAAFF. CDR3 bases: TGTGCCATCAGTGAGTCGACAGGACCGGAGGGTGCAGCTTTCTTT.

This chain links TRBV27 with TRBJ1-5; 7 bases map to TRBD1. V trimming: 5 bases; J trimming: 3 bases; junction bases outside the gene matches: 4. The germline gives CDR1 MNHEY, CDR2 SMNVEV (reference sequence). The CDR3 has 14 amino acids. The CDR3 sequence: CASSRQGNNQPQHF. Here the CDR3 DNA reads TGTGCCAGCAGTCGACAGGGTAACAATCAGCCCCAGCATTTT.

The V call is TRBV5-1, the J call TRBJ1-2; 12 bases map to TRBD1. The V gene end was trimmed by 4 bases and the J gene end by 3 bases; junction bases not matched to a gene: 4. CDR1 SGHRS and CDR2 YFSETQ come from the germline V gene. There are 15 residues in the CDR3. CDR3 amino acids: CASSLGTGGHYGYTF. The CDR3 coding sequence is TGCGCCAGCAGCCTCGGGACAGGGGGCCACTATGGCTACACCTTC.

V is TRBV5-4 and J is TRBJ2-1, with 7 bases aligning to TRBD2. The J segment lost 0 bases and the V segment lost 2 bases, leaving 5 bases of the junction unmatched. The CDR3 length is 16 residues. The V gene's germline CDR1 is SGHNT and CDR2 YYREEE (reference sequence). The CDR3, as DNA: TGTGCCAGCAGCTTAGGCGGGAGCGACTCCTACAATGAGCAGTTCTTC. Translated: CASSLGGSDSYNEQFF. The full variable domain, with the rest looked up from reference TRBV5-4 and TRBJ2-1, is ETGVTQSPTHLIKTRGQQVTLRCSSQSGHNTVSWYQQALGQGPQFIFQYYREEENGRGNFPPRFSGLQFPNYSSELNVNALELDDSALYLCASSLGGSDSYNEQFFGPGTRLTVL.

The chain couples TRBV4-1 to TRBJ1-4, with 10 positions matching TRBD1. The CDR3 runs to 22 residues. V gave up 1 base and J gave up 7 bases; unmatched junction bases: 24. Germline V CDR1 and CDR2: MGHRA, YSYEKL. CDR3 bases: TGCGCCAGCAGCCAAGCCACCCCTACCCCGGGACAGGGGATGCGCTGGAGTGAAAAACTGTTTTTT. It specifies CASSQATPTPGQGMRWSEKLFF.

This clone occurred once. The genes are TRBV27 and TRBJ2-7; TRBD2 agrees at 8 bases. This CDR3 spans 13 amino acids. The junction had 7 bases not matched to a gene; V was cut back by 6 bases and J by 6 bases. Germline CDR1 reads MNHEY; CDR2 reads SMNVEV (reference sequence). In DNA form, the CDR3 reads TGTGCCAGCAGCTCTCCCGGGAGGGGCGAGCAGTACTTC. Encoded protein: CASSSPGRGEQYF.

In its sample, this clone was seen a few times. The chain has TRBV6-1 and TRBJ1-2; possible D gene TRBD1, 6 bases. This CDR3 is 15 amino acids long. The V end lost 3 bases, the J end lost 0 bases, and 11 bases lay between the germline ends. The germline CDR1 and CDR2 sequences are MNHNS and SASEGT. CDR3 bases: TGTGCCAGCAGTGAGCAGGGGAAGGCTAACTATGGCTACACCTTC. It is translated as CASSEQGKANYGYTF.

This chain links TRBV19 with TRBJ2-7, with 9 bases that match TRBD1. Germline CDR1 reads LNHDA; CDR2 reads SQIVND (reference sequence). The CDR3 has 13 amino acids. Trimming removed 7 bases from V and 3 bases from J; junction bases left unmatched: 4. The CDR3 region is CASKDRGDYEQYF. CDR3 nucleotide sequence: TGTGCCAGTAAAGACAGGGGGGACTACGAGCAGTACTTC.

A single count supports this clone. This chain joins TRBV29-1 and TRBJ2-3; 8 nucleotides line up with TRBD1. Germline CDR1 SQVTM, CDR2 ANQGSEA. J lost 6 bases, V lost 7 bases, and 15 bases had no gene match. The CDR3 extends over 15 amino acids. DNA for the CDR3: TGCAGCGCTCGTAGTGGGCAGGGGGCGATGGATACGCAGTATTTT. Protein: CSARSGQGAMDTQYF.